This T cell receptor (beta chain) was identified in a study of CD8+ T cells in alopecia areata. Study-level results: Persistence in scalp and blood during tofacitinib was observed for many expanded lesional clones.

As for treatment: oral pan-JAK inhibitor, 5-10 mg twice daily. On this clone: The antigen is undetermined.

TCR sequencing used cDNA made by reverse transcription of extracted RNA. Assay used: immunoSEQ multiplex PCR; TCRdb lists only in-frame clones, some missing. The sample has roughly 210,000 clones; around two fifths are singletons. Germline V lookup: CDR1 MGHDK, CDR2 SYGVNS. Trimming cost V 6 bases and J 4 bases, with 14 bases left between them. This CDR3 is 14 amino acids long. This sequence joins TRBV25-1 and TRBJ2-3; D uncertain. Sequenced here: CD4+ T cells sorted from blood, sampled at approximately week 36, from a patient treated with tofacitinib. This sequence originates from a human donor with alopecia areata. The DNA of the CDR3 is TGTGCCAGCAGCCCCCCCATTAAGTCAGATACGCAGTATTTT. It specifies CASSPPIKSDTQYF.